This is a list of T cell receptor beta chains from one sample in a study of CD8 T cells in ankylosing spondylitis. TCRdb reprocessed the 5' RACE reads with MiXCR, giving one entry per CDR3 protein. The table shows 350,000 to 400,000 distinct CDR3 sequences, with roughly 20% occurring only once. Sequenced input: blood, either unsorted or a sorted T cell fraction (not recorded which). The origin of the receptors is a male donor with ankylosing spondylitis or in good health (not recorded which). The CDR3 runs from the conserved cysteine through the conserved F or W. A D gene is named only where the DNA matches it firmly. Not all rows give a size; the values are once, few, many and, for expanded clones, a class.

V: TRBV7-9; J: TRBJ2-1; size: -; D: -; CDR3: CASSLARANNEQFF; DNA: TGTGCCAGCAGCTTAGCCAGGGCAAACAATGAGCAGTTCTTC
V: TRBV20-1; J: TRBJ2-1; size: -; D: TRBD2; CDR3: CSARDLMTSGGGTYNEQFF; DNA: TGCAGTGCTAGAGATCTGATGACTAGCGGGGGGGGAACCTACAATGAGCAGTTCTTC
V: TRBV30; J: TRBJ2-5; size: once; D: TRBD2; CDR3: CAWSWVGGQETQYF; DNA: TGTGCCTGGAGCTGGGTCGGGGGGCAAGAGACCCAGTACTTC
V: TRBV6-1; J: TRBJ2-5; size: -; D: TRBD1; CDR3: CASSTSTGGNQETQYF; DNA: TGTGCCAGCAGCACGTCGACAGGGGGTAACCAAGAGACCCAGTACTTC
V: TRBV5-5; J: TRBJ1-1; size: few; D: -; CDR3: CASTDGMNTEAFF; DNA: TGTGCCAGCACGGACGGTATGAACACTGAAGCTTTCTTT
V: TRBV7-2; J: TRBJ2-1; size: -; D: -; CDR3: CASSLGVLALGDEQFF; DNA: TGTGCCAGCAGCTTAGGAGTTCTAGCGTTGGGCGATGAGCAGTTCTTC
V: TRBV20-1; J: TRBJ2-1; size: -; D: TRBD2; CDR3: CSARVTHGTSGTTVINEQFF; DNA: TGCAGTGCTAGAGTAACTCACGGGACTAGCGGCACAACTGTAATCAATGAGCAGTTCTTC
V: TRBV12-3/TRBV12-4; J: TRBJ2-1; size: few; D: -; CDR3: CASSPLAAFNYEQFF; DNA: TGTGCCAGCAGCCCACTAGCTGCGTTCAACTATGAGCAGTTCTTC
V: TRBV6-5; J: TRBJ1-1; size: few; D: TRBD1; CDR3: CASSSPPGQGDGEAFF; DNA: TGTGCCAGCAGTTCTCCTCCGGGACAGGGAGACGGAGAAGCTTTCTTT
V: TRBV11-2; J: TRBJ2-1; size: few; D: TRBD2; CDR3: CASSLDSGGYNEQFF; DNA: TGTGCCAGCAGCTTAGACAGCGGGGGATACAATGAGCAGTTCTTC
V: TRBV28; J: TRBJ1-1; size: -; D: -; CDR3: CASSPLRENTEAFF; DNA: TGTGCCAGCAGCCCCCTACGAGAAAACACTGAAGCTTTCTTT
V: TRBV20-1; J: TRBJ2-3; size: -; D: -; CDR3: CSANLDIFTDTQYF; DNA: TGCAGTGCAAACTTGGACATTTTCACAGATACGCAGTATTTT
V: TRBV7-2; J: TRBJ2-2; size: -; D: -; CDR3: CASSLVNDRELFF; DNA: TGTGCCAGCAGCTTAGTGAACGATAGGGAGCTGTTTTTT
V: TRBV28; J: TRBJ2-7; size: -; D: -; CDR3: CASRDTYEQYF; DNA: TGTGCCAGCAGAGATACCTACGAGCAGTACTTC
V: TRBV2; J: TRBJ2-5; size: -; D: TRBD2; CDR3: CTSSSPSGGADGWETQYF; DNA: TGTACCAGCAGTTCCCCTAGCGGGGGGGCCGACGGATGGGAGACCCAGTACTTC
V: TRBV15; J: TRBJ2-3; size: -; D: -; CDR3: CATSRVGLSVSTDTQYF; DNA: TGTGCCACCAGCAGAGTCGGGCTGTCCGTTAGCACAGATACGCAGTATTTT
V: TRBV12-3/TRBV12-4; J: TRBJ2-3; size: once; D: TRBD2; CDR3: CASSYDSGETQYF; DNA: TGTGCCAGCAGTTACGATAGCGGGGAAACGCAGTATTTT
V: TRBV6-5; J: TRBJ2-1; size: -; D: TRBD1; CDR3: CASSLGGPGNEQFF; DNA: TGTGCCAGCAGTTTAGGGGGCCCAGGCAATGAGCAGTTCTTC
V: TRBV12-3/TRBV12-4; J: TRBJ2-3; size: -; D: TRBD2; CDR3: CASSFWAGVETDTQYF; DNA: TGTGCCAGCAGTTTTTGGGCGGGGGTAGAAACAGATACGCAGTATTTT
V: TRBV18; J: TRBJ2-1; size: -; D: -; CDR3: CASSPPLLGGYNEQFF; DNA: TGTGCCAGCTCACCGCCTCTCTTAGGGGGCTACAATGAGCAGTTCTTC
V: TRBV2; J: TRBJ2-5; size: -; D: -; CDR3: CSSSERLSRETQYF; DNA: TGTTCCAGCAGTGAGAGACTCTCGAGGGAGACCCAGTACTTC
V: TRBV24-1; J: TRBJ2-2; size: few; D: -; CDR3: CATSDRQVRGAVVTGELFF; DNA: TGTGCCACCAGTGATCGGCAGGTCAGGGGGGCCGTCGTCACCGGGGAGCTGTTTTTT
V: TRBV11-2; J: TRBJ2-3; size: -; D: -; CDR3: CASSPAGGGLSTQYF; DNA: TGTGCCAGCAGCCCCGCAGGGGGGGGGCTCAGTACGCAGTATTTT
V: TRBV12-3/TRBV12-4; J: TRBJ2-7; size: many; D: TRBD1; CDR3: CASSYLTGGDEQYF; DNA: TGTGCCAGCAGTTACTTGACAGGGGGGGACGAGCAGTACTTC
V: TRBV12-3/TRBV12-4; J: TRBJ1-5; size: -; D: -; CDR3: CASSLVQNQPQHF; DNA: TGTGCCAGCAGTTTAGTCCAGAATCAGCCCCAGCATTTT
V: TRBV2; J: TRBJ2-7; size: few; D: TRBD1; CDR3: CAKAGTGPDEQYF; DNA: TGTGCCAAAGCCGGGACAGGTCCTGACGAGCAGTACTTC
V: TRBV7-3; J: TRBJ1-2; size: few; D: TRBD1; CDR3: CASSPRTGGIYGYTF; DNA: TGTGCCAGCAGCCCACGGACAGGGGGCATCTATGGCTACACCTTC
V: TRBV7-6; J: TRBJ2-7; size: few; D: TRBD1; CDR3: CASSSSTRDRSYEQYF; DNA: TGTGCCAGCAGTTCCTCTACACGGGACAGATCCTACGAGCAGTACTTC
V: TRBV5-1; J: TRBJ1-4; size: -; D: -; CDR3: CASSGEFGMREKLFF; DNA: TGCGCCAGCAGCGGGGAGTTCGGGATGAGAGAAAAACTGTTTTTT
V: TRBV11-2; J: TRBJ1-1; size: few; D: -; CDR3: CASSLDPGPNTEAFF; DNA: TGTGCCAGCAGCTTAGACCCGGGGCCGAACACTGAAGCTTTCTTT
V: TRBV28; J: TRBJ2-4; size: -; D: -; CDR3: CASSFIENTAKNIQYF; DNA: TGTGCCAGCAGTTTTATTGAGAACACGGCCAAAAACATTCAGTACTTC
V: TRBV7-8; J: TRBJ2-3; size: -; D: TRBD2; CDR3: CASSLPSGYEPDTQYF; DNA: TGTGCCAGCAGCCTCCCTAGCGGATACGAACCAGATACGCAGTATTTT
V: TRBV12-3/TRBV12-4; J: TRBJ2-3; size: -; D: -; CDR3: CASRFAASTDTQYF; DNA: TGTGCCAGCAGGTTCGCAGCAAGCACAGATACGCAGTATTTT
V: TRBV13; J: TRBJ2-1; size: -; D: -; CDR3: CASSPQGGYNEQFF; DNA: TGTGCCAGCAGCCCCCAAGGTGGGTACAATGAGCAGTTCTTC
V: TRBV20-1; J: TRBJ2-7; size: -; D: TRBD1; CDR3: CSASHGQGTYEQYF; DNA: TGCAGTGCTTCCCATGGACAGGGCACCTACGAGCAGTACTTC
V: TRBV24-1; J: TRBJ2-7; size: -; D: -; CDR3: CATSDLNGREQYF; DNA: TGTGCCACCAGTGATTTGAACGGAAGAGAGCAGTACTTC
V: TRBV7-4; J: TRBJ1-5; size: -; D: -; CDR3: CASSLVQGKEYPNKPQHF; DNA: TGTGCCAGCAGCTTAGTCCAGGGCAAGGAATATCCCAATAAGCCCCAGCATTTT
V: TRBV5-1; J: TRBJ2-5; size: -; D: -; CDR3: CASHSQETQYF; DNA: TGCGCCAGCCACTCCCAAGAGACCCAGTACTTC
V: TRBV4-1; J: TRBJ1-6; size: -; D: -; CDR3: CASSQDGTGSPLHF; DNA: TGCGCCAGCAGCCAAGATGGAACGGGATCACCCCTCCACTTT
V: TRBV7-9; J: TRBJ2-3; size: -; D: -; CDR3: CASSHPLGALDTQYF; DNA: TGTGCCAGCAGCCACCCTTTAGGGGCATTAGATACGCAGTATTTT
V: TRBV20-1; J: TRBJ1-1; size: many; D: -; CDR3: CSARPAGNTEAFF; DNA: TGCAGTGCTAGACCCGCAGGGAACACTGAAGCTTTCTTT
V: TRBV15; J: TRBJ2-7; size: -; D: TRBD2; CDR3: CATSREGLAGTYEQYF; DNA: TGTGCCACCAGCAGAGAAGGACTAGCGGGTACCTACGAGCAGTACTTC
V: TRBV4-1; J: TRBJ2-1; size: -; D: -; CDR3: CASSQGTSLTDEQFF; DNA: TGCGCCAGCAGCCAAGGGACCTCCCTAACGGATGAGCAGTTCTTC